This TCR beta chain was found in a study of CD8 T cells in Susac syndrome. Reverse transcription of about 0.45 to 1 ug RNA was performed with random hexamers. By means of immunoSEQ multiplex PCR, TCR beta CDR3 spanning 54 Vbeta and 13 Jbeta underwent amplification. TCRdb independently ran MiXCR on the immunoSEQ multiplex PCR reads; one entry per CDR3 protein. The table has tens of thousands of distinct CDR3 sequences, over 85% seen once. TCR beta sequences were obtained from blood CD8+ and CD4+ T cells. The control participants were healthy donors, and these controls were matched with respect to both age and sex. The ends were cut back, 4 bases at V and 0 bases at J, with 4 bases in the middle. Germline V gene data show CDR1 as SQVTM and CDR2 as ANQGSEA. The CDR3 has 12 amino acids.

Sequenced input: CD8+ T cells from PBMCs. The receptor was derived from a human donor in good health. V gene TRBV29-1 combines with J gene TRBJ1-3; D call uncertain. CDR3 nucleotides: TGCAGCGTTGCGCACTCTGGAAACACCATATATTTT. It codes for CSVAHSGNTIYF.